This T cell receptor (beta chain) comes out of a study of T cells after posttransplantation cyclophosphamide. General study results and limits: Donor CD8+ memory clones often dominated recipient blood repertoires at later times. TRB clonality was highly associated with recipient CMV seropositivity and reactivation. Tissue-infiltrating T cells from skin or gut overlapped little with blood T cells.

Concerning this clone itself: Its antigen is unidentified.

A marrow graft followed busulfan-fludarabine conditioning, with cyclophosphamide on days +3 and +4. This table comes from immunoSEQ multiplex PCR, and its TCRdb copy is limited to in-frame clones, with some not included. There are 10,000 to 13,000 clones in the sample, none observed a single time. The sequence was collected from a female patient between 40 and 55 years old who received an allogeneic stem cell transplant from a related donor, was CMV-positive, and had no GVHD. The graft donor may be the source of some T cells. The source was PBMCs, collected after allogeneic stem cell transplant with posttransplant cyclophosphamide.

The CDR3 DNA is TGTGCCAGCAGCTTTGGGGGGGAGCCTTACAATGAGCAGTTCTTC. This translates into CASSFGGEPYNEQFF. The genes are TRBV11-3 and TRBJ2-1, with 7 bases matching TRBD2. Germline CDR1 and CDR2: SGHNT and YENEEA. J gave up 4 bases and V 3 bases, and 6 bases lay outside the gene matches. The CDR3 extends over 15 amino acids.